The T cell receptor beta chain under discussion was sequenced for a study of vaccination effects on CD4 cells after COVID-19. At the level of the study: It was a median of 72 days after the second dose that post-vaccine samples were obtained.

The CDR3 has 17 amino acids. The V gene's germline CDR1 is LGHDT and CDR2 YNNKEL (reference sequence). V shed 6 bases and J 4 bases; nucleotides not matched to a gene: 11. At the end of 9 to 11 days of culture, CD4+ T cells were isolated. Two doses of either BNT162b2 or mRNA-1273 were given to each participant. IL-2 medium supplanted half the medium on days 3 and 7. As concerns this clone: Its antigen is unknown.

Clones were read by immunoSEQ multiplex PCR, and TCRdb kept only the in-frame ones, dropping some. In the table there are fewer than 75,000 clones, 70% to 85% of which are singletons. This TCR derives from a human donor who received a COVID-19 vaccine. Source: CD4+ T cells from PBMCs cultured without peptide, taken after COVID-19 vaccination. The chain employs TRBV3-1 (or the pseudogene TRBV3-2) and TRBJ2-6; 8 bases match TRBD2. The CDR3 loop reads CASRLAGGTSGANVLTF. DNA of the CDR3: TGTGCCAGCAGGTTGGCGGGGGGAACTTCCGGGGCCAACGTCCTGACTTTC.